The 8 T cell receptor beta chains in this list originate from one sample, sequenced in a study of response to subunit inactivated influenza vaccine. TCRdb ran MiXCR on the RT-PCR reads and lists one entry per CDR3 protein. The sample carries 650,000 to 800,000 distinct CDR3 sequences, around a sixth recorded once. Sequencing was performed on PBMCs from blood, taken 4 to 6 days after vaccination. All receptors derive from a man aged 45-65 years who received an inactivated influenza vaccine.

The J gene is TRBJ2-1, the V gene TRBV12-3 or TRBV12-4; 8 nucleotides align to TRBD1. With 5 bases clipped from V and 2 bases from J, the junction kept 8 bases outside the gene matches. The CDR3 sequence is 16 residues long. This CDR3 reads CASSPLAGGTYNEQFF. The CDR3 DNA sequence: TGTGCCAGCAGTCCCCTGGCAGGGGGCACCTACAATGAGCAGTTCTTC.

This clonotype was detected many times. The rearrangement joins TRBV12-3 or TRBV12-4 to TRBJ2-6; no clear D. This CDR3 contains 12 residues. V was clipped by 9 bases and J by 3 bases, with 6 bases between them. CDR3 loop: CASNYGANVLTF. The DNA for the CDR3 is TGTGCCAGTAACTATGGGGCCAACGTCCTGACTTTC.

This clonotype was seen more than once but under ten times. The CDR3 here is CASSSELQGTDTQYF. CDR3 nucleotides: TGCGCCAGCAGCTCGGAGCTACAGGGTACAGATACGCAGTATTTT. The gene calls are TRBV5-1 and TRBJ2-3; tentatively, D is TRBD1 (6 bases). Germline CDR1 SGHRS, CDR2 YFSETQ. CDR3 length: 15 residues. Trimming stripped 3 bases from V and 3 bases from J, with 14 bases between.

This rearrangement joins TRBV18 to TRBJ2-7, with D perhaps matching TRBD1 (6 bases). There are 13 residues in the CDR3. Germline V gene lookup returns CDR1 KGHSH and CDR2 LQKENI. Trimming removed 2 bases from V and 5 bases from J, with 10 bases in between. The CDR3: CASSPSHRDEQYF. DNA for the CDR3: TGTGCCAGCTCACCATCGCACAGGGACGAGCAGTACTTC.

This clonotype was recorded a few times. The CDR3 DNA reads TGCAGTGCCCTCCCCTACTTGTCACTCACAGATACGCAGTATTTT. Its protein is CSALPYLSLTDTQYF. The J gene is TRBJ2-3, the V gene TRBV20-1; D is ambiguous. CDR3 length equals 15 residues. V lost 6 bases and J lost 2, with 18 bases in between. Germline V gives CDR1 DFQATT, CDR2 SNEGSKA (reference sequence).

This clonotype was seen only a few times. The chain recombines TRBV7-2 with TRBJ2-7, with D perhaps matching TRBD1 (5 bases). The CDR3 extends over 16 amino acids. CDR1 is SGHTA and CDR2 is FQGNSA in the germline V gene. The V gene lost 1 base and the J gene lost 0 bases, with 13 bases spanning the gap. The CDR3 protein is CASSLEGRGRSYEQYF. DNA for the CDR3: TGTGCCAGCAGCTTAGAGGGAAGGGGCCGCTCCTACGAGCAGTACTTC.

The table lists this clonotype with a few counts. The rearrangement joins TRBV7-8 to TRBJ2-3, with TRBD2 matching 7 bases. The CDR3 has 14 residues. Germline assignment: CDR1 SGHVS and CDR2 FQNEAQ. The J segment lost 3 bases and the V segment lost 4 bases, leaving 4 bases of the junction unmatched. CDR3 DNA sequence: TGTGCCAGCAGCTCCGGGGGGTTTACAGATACGCAGTATTTT. This codes for CASSSGGFTDTQYF. Full variable domain (outside the CDR3, taken from reference TRBV7-8 and TRBJ2-3): GAGVSQSPRYKVAKRGQDVALRCDPISGHVSLFWYQQALGQGPEFLTYFQNEAQLDKSGLPSDRFFAERPEGSVSTLKIQRTQQEDSAVYLCASSSGGFTDTQYFGPGTRLTVL.

The V call is TRBV27, the J call TRBJ1-1; D is uncertain. This CDR3 has 14 residues. V shed 7 bases and J shed 4 bases, with 16 bases lying between them. Germline CDR1 is MNHEY and CDR2 is SMNVEV (reference sequence). CDR3 in amino acids: CASTVPVVVTEAFF. The CDR3 coding sequence is TGTGCCAGCACCGTACCCGTGGTAGTCACTGAAGCTTTCTTT.